The clone carrying this TCR beta chain was detected only a few times. Its antigen remains unknown. The data were obtained in a study of T cells in Graves' hyperthyroidism and ophthalmopathy. About the study: It was at initial diagnosis, before any treatment, that peripheral blood was collected. Study-level points and caveats: Most thyroid clonotypes expanded above 0.001 were also detected in blood. Stable hyperthyroidism was told apart from ophthalmopathy by a model built on 13 V-J features. Before onset, by a median of around six months, the model predicted ophthalmopathy.

This CDR3 has 15 amino acids. Deletions cut 2 bases from V and 0 bases from J, with 11 bases between. Authors of the study amplified TCR beta CDR3 regions from RNA transcripts. First-round RT-PCR of the TCR CDR3 relied on the HTBI primer set. TCRdb passed the multiplex PCR reads through MiXCR, listing each CDR3 protein once. This sample has about 560,000 distinct CDR3 sequences, with over 15% found just once. The sequenced material came from blood. The sequence was obtained from a woman in her late teens or twenties with Graves' hyperthyroidism. V and J are TRBV12-3 or TRBV12-4 and TRBJ2-7, with a tentative D call TRBD2 (6 bases). CDR3 nucleotide sequence: TGTGCCAGCAGTTTACGTGGGGGGTCCTCCTACGAGCAGTACTTC. It specifies CASSLRGGSSYEQYF.